The clone carrying this T cell receptor beta chain was observed a handful of times. Its antigen remains unknown. V lost 5 bases, J lost 10 bases, and 4 bases stayed unmatched. The length of the CDR3 is 14 residues. Per the germline V gene, CDR1 is MNHNS and CDR2 is SASEGT. Source study methods: ImmunoSEQ gave junction-only sequences without quality scores, so filtering differed. The protocol was immunoSEQ multiplex PCR, while the TCRdb copy is restricted to in-frame clones and leaves out a portion. The V and J calls and clone size were taken over from that table, and D and trimming were inferred from the DNA. The data show about 2 million clones, with 95% seen just once and under 0.15% held by the top ten. This specimen comes from a study of shared clonotypes between healthy human individuals. Study results and limitations: About 5% of naive CD4 clonotypes were shared across a few donors. Depth of sequencing was expected to influence donor clonotype sharing.

The receptor's source is a man younger than 35 in good health. The chain uses TRBV6-1 and TRBJ1-6; 11 bases line up with TRBD1. Sequencing used naive CD4+ T cells sorted from blood. The subset: CD45RA+ positively selected. The CDR3 sequence is CASSWDRGNSPLHF. Written as DNA, the CDR3 is TGTGCCAGCAGTTGGGACAGGGGGAACTCACCCCTCCACTTT.